These T cell receptor beta chains were read from a single sample in a study of T-cell memory formation after mild COVID-19. TCRdb itself ran the 5' RACE reads through MiXCR, one entry per CDR3 protein. The sample includes 470,000 or so distinct CDR3 sequences, over 15% seen only once; the top ten take approximately 21%. What was sequenced was PBMCs or a T cell subset sorted from them (not recorded which). The receptors stem from a man in his late teens or twenties who had mild COVID-19 (a few samples of this study predate the infection). Cell type and time point are not known. Each CDR3 is given with its conserved first and last residue. Each record gives: V gene, clone size, D gene, J gene, CDR3 DNA, CDR3 protein. The D gene is left open where the match is weak. Only some rows state a clone size, as once, few, many or a class for expanded clones.

>TRBV6-2/TRBV6-3|few|-|TRBJ1-6
TGTGCCAGCAGTGCAGGGAGGGGTAATTCACCCCTCCACTTT
CASSAGRGNSPLHF
>TRBV7-8|-|-|TRBJ1-2
TGTGCCAGCCGCGTACTGGTCGGGGGCTTCTATGGCTACACCTTC
CASRVLVGGFYGYTF
>TRBV4-3|-|-|TRBJ2-1
TGCGCCAGCAGCCAAGATCTAGCGTCCCCCTACAATGAGCAGTTCTTC
CASSQDLASPYNEQFF
>TRBV20-1|few|-|TRBJ1-3
TGCAGTGCTAGAGATTCGGGGGCGAGTGGAAACACCATATATTTT
CSARDSGASGNTIYF
>TRBV28|-|-|TRBJ2-1
TGTGCCACCGGACAGTACAATGAGCAGTTCTTC
CATGQYNEQFF
>TRBV24-1|few|-|TRBJ2-1
TGTGCCACCAGTGACAACCGGGACAAGTCCTACAATGAGCAGTTCTTC
CATSDNRDKSYNEQFF
>TRBV7-9|many|-|TRBJ2-1
TGTGCCAGCAGCAGGGGGAGCTCCTACAATGAGCAGTTCTTC
CASSRGSSYNEQFF
>TRBV7-9|few|-|TRBJ2-4
TGTGCCAGCAGCAACCGGACTGAAGCCAAAAACATTCAGTACTTC
CASSNRTEAKNIQYF
>TRBV7-2|many|-|TRBJ1-5
TGTGCCAGCAGCTTATCTGGCAGGGGATCAGCCCAGCATTTT
CASSLSGRGSAQHF
>TRBV12-3/TRBV12-4|few|-|TRBJ1-4
TGTGCCAGCAGTTTAATTGAGGGCACAGGGTTGAATGAAAAACTGTTTTTT
CASSLIEGTGLNEKLFF